The next 3 T cell receptor beta chains were all read from a single sample in a study of response to subunit inactivated influenza vaccine. TCRdb reprocessed the RT-PCR reads with MiXCR, giving one entry per CDR3 protein. The profile covers 180,000 or so distinct CDR3 sequences, with approximately 12% appearing a single time and about 31% taken by the ten largest. The data were also submitted as part of a second study, on T cells expressing NK-cell markers. That work states: As the method of synthesis, 5'RACE template switching with UMIs yielded TCR beta cDNA.

The sample consisted of CD8+ T cells sorted from PBMCs, taken roughly 12 days after vaccination. The receptors here all came from a man in his forties or fifties who received an inactivated influenza vaccine.

A few counts support this clonotype. The chain uses TRBV7-9 and TRBJ2-5, with TRBD2 matching 8 bases. V was clipped by 6 bases and J by 5 bases; unmatched bases: 11. This CDR3 region has 15 residues. CDR1 and CDR2 from the germline V gene are SEHNR and FQNEAQ (reference sequence). The CDR3 sequence: CASRSGGGWKETQYF. CDR3 sequence (DNA): TGTGCCAGCAGATCCGGCGGGGGGTGGAAGGAGACCCAGTACTTC. Complete variable domain (other parts from reference TRBV7-9 and TRBJ2-5): DTGVSQNPRHKITKRGQNVTFRCDPISEHNRLYWYRQTLGQGPEFLTYFQNEAQLEKSRLLSDRFSAERPKGSFSTLEIQRTEQGDSAMYLCASRSGGGWKETQYFGPGTRLLVL.

The rearrangement joins TRBV6-1 to TRBJ2-5; D is undetermined. Germline CDR1 and CDR2: MNHNS and SASEGT. V lost 2 bases to trimming and J lost 5 bases, with 15 bases between them. The CDR3 contains 15 residues. The CDR3 loop is CASSELMSTRETQYF. The CDR3 bases are TGTGCCAGCAGTGAACTAATGTCCACACGGGAGACCCAGTACTTC.

This clonotype was seen at least ten times. The chain carries TRBV9 and TRBJ2-1; no clear D. Trimming shortened V by 3 bases and J by 0 bases, and 7 bases separated the two germline ends. Germline-derived CDR1 and CDR2 are SGDLS and YYNGEE. The CDR3 spans 14 residues. The CDR3 sequence: CASSDYNSYNEQFF. The CDR3 region has the DNA TGTGCCAGCAGCGACTATAACTCCTACAATGAGCAGTTCTTC.